This T cell receptor (beta chain) was observed in a study of Ad26.COV2.S vaccination and SARS-CoV-2 variants. Treatment: around 19 received Ad26.COV2.S at low or high dose, single or two shots; about 5 received placebo; per-sample allocation not given. Specimens were obtained on day 63 following the first vaccine or placebo injection. Trimming took off 0 bases at V and 0 bases at J, with 8 bases between the two ends. The V gene's germline CDR1 is GTSNPN and CDR2 SVGIG (reference sequence). This CDR3 is built from 14 residues. Sequenced by immunoSEQ multiplex PCR; TCRdb stores in-frame clones only, minus some. Altogether around 370,000 clones are present, 85% being singletons, with the ten largest covering about 3.3%.

The genes are TRBV30 and TRBJ1-1; D is unresolved. The sequence was collected from a person aged 18 to 59 who received the Ad26.COV2.S COVID-19 vaccine or a placebo. This specimen was peripheral blood, taken in a trial of Ad26.COV2.S vaccine versus placebo. CDR3 protein: CAWSVVGLNTEAFF. The CDR3 coding sequence is TGTGCCTGGAGTGTTGTAGGATTGAACACTGAAGCTTTCTTT.